Shown below are 11 T cell receptor beta chains from a single sample sequenced in a study of shared clonotypes between healthy human individuals. Sequencing used immunoSEQ multiplex PCR; TCRdb keeps in-frame clones, though not all of them. This table holds some 1 million clones, about 77% found once. The sample taken for sequencing was memory CD4+ T cells sorted from blood. The subset was: CD45RA-negative fraction. These receptors all come from a man younger than 35 in good health.

CDR3 sequence: CASNLKKRDTRGNQPQHF. The CDR3 region has the DNA TGTGCCAGCAACCTTAAGAAACGGGACACCAGGGGCAATCAGCCCCAGCATTTT. This chain joins TRBV7-9 and TRBJ1-5, with D tentatively TRBD1 (6 bases). Germline-derived CDR1 and CDR2 are SEHNR and FQNEAQ (reference sequence). The CDR3 spans 18 residues. V was trimmed by 7 bases and J by 2 bases, leaving 24 bases between them.

The chain links TRBV27 to TRBJ2-2; 10 nucleotides agree with TRBD1. The length of the CDR3 is 16 residues. With V trimmed by 5 bases and J by 1 base, 4 bases remained unmatched. Germline CDR1 MNHEY, CDR2 SMNVEV (reference sequence). The CDR3 region is CASSADRGMNTGELFF. CDR3 in DNA: TGTGCCAGCAGTGCGGACAGGGGGATGAACACCGGGGAGCTGTTTTTT.

CDR3 sequence (DNA): TGTGCCAGCAGCGGCCTCACCCGACAGGGGTCTCGCGCTTACGAGCAGTACTTC. It is translated as CASSGLTRQGSRAYEQYF. The J gene is TRBJ2-7, the V gene TRBV9; TRBD1 matches 8 bases. Trimming cost V 3 bases and J 4 bases; bases outside gene matches: 18. This CDR3 is built from 18 residues. Germline CDR1 SGDLS, CDR2 YYNGEE.

This clone was detected once. This chain connects TRBV7-9 to TRBJ1-2, with TRBD1 as a possible D gene (6 bases). V was shortened by 4 bases and J by 7 bases, with 16 bases between the two germline ends. The CDR3 runs to 14 residues. The germline gives CDR1 SEHNR, CDR2 FQNEAQ (reference sequence). The CDR3 spells CASSSTQGYLGYTF. The CDR3 bases are TGTGCCAGCAGCTCAACGCAGGGGTATCTTGGCTACACCTTC.

This sequence joins TRBV6-6 and TRBJ2-4, with D possibly matching TRBD1 (6 bases). V shed 2 bases and J shed 1 base, with 9 bases lying between them. Germline V lookup: CDR1 MNHNY, CDR2 SVGAGI (reference sequence). The CDR3 extends over 15 amino acids. For the CDR3, the DNA is TGTGCCAGCAGTTACCCTAGGGGGGCCAAAAACATTCAGTACTTC. Encoded protein: CASSYPRGAKNIQYF.

V usage is TRBV5-1 and J usage is TRBJ2-3, with a possible D match to TRBD1 (6 bases). Germline loops: CDR1 SGHRS, CDR2 YFSETQ. The CDR3 covers 12 residues. Trimming took 4 bases from V and 5 from J, leaving 8 bases between them. The CDR3 sequence: CASSPGQDTQYF. DNA for the CDR3: TGCGCCAGCAGCCCGGGACAAGATACGCAGTATTTT.

The rearrangement joins TRBV25-1 to TRBJ2-3, with D uncertain. The V gene lost 3 bases and the J gene lost 7 bases, with 5 bases spanning the gap. From germline, CDR1 is MGHDK and CDR2 SYGVNS. This CDR3 region has 11 residues. For the CDR3, the DNA is TGTGCCAGCAGTGACAGCTATACGCAGTATTTT. This encodes CASSDSYTQYF. The complete variable domain, with remaining parts taken from reference TRBV25-1 and TRBJ2-3, reads EADIYQTPRYLVIGTGKKITLECSQTMGHDKMYWYQQDPGMELHLIHYSYGVNSTEKGDLSSESTVSRIRTEHFPLTLESARPSHTSQYLCASSDSYTQYFGPGTRLTVL.

The chain carries TRBV5-1 and TRBJ2-2; TRBD2 is a possible D gene (5 bases). The CDR3 has 15 residues. Trimming took off 2 bases at V and 6 bases at J, with 14 bases between the two ends. CDR1 SGHRS and CDR2 YFSETQ come from the germline V gene. The CDR3, as DNA: TGCGCCAGCAGCTTTAGCGTACAGCCCGCCGGGGAGCTGTTTTTT. Translated: CASSFSVQPAGELFF.

The rearrangement uses TRBV15 and TRBJ1-1; 9 bases align to TRBD1. The CDR3 loop spans 13 amino acids. Germline CDR1 reads LNHNV; CDR2 reads YYDKDF (reference sequence). The J segment lost 1 base and the V segment lost 8 bases, leaving 2 bases of the junction unmatched. The CDR3 here is CATSGQGNTEAFF. In nucleotides, the CDR3 is TGTGCCACCTCGGGACAGGGGAACACTGAAGCTTTCTTT.

This chain joins TRBV19 and TRBJ2-3; D is perhaps TRBD1 or TRBD2 (6 bases each). The germline gives CDR1 LNHDA, CDR2 SQIVND (reference sequence). The CDR3 loop spans 14 amino acids. V lost 6 bases, J lost 3 bases, and 13 bases lay in between. CDR3 sequence: CASRNGGGTDTQYF. CDR3 coding DNA: TGTGCCAGTAGAAACGGAGGGGGGACAGATACGCAGTATTTT.

This clone showed up just once. This chain joins TRBV10-3 and TRBJ1-1, with 8 bases identical to TRBD1. Germline loops: CDR1 ENHRY, CDR2 SYGVKD. This CDR3 contains 17 residues. Trimming took 10 bases from V and 2 from J; bases not matched to a gene: 18. CDR3 DNA: TGTGCCACCGCCGCAGGACAGGGAGGGAGGTCCAACACTGAAGCTTTCTTT. Translated, it gives CATAAGQGGRSNTEAFF.